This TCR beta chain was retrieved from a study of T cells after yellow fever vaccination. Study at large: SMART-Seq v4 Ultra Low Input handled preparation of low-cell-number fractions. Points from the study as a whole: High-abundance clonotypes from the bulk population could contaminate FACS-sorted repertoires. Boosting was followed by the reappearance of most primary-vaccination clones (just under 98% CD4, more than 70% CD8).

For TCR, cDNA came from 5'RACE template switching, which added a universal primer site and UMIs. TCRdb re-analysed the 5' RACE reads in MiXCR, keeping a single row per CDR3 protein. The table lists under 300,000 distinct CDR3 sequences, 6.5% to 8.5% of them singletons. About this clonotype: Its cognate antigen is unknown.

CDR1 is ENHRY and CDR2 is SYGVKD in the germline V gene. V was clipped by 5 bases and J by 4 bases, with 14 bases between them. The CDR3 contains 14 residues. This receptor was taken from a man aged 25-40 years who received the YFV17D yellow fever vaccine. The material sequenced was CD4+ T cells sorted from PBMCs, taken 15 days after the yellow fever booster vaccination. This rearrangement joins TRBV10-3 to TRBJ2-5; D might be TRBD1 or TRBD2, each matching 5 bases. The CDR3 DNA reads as TGTGCCATCAGTTTGGGGCCTGGGGGAGAGACCCAGTACTTC. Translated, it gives CAISLGPGGETQYF.